The present TCR beta chain was sequenced within a study of technical replicates of blood from a handful of donors. Clones were read by immunoSEQ multiplex PCR, and TCRdb kept only the in-frame ones, dropping some. The table lists about 93,000 clones, around 95% of them singletons. Sequenced material: T cells isolated from PBMCs. The sequence derives from a human donor in good health.

CDR3 amino acids: CASSPDWTGGRGYTF. CDR3 in DNA: TGTGCCAGTAGTCCAGACTGGACAGGGGGCCGTGGCTACACCTTC. The rearrangement uses TRBV19 and TRBJ1-2, with 11 bases that match TRBD1. The trim removed 5 bases at V and 7 bases at J, leaving 9 bases unmatched. Germline V gives CDR1 LNHDA, CDR2 SQIVND (reference sequence). This CDR3 spans 15 amino acids.